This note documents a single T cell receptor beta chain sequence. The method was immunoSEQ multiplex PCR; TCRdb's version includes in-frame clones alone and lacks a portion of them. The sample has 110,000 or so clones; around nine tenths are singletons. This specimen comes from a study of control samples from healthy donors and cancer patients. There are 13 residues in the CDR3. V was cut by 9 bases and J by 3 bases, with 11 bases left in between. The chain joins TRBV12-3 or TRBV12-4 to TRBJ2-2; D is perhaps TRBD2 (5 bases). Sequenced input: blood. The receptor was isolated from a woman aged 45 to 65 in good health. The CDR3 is CASSATYTGELFF. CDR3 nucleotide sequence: TGTGCCAGTAGCGCGACCTACACCGGGGAGCTGTTTTTT.